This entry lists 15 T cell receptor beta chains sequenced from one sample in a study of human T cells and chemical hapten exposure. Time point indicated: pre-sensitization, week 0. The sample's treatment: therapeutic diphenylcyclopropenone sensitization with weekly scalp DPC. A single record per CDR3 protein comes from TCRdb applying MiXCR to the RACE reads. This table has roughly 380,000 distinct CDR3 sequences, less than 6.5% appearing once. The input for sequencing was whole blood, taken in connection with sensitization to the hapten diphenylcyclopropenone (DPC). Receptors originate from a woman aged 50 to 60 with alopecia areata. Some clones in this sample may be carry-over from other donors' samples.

CDR3 protein: CAISVSDRGRGIQYF. For the CDR3, the DNA is TGTGCCATCAGTGTCTCGGACAGGGGGCGCGGCATTCAGTACTTC. The rearrangement links TRBV10-3 to TRBJ2-4; 11 nucleotides line up with TRBD1. There are 15 residues in the CDR3. V dropped 4 bases and J dropped 9; count of bases not matched to a gene: 8. In germline, CDR1 is ENHRY, CDR2 SYGVKD.

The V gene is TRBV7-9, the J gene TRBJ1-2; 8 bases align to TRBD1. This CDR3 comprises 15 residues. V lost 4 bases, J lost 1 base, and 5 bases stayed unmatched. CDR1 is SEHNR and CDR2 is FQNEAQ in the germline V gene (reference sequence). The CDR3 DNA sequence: TGTGCCAGCAGCTCAGAGACAGGGGTTAACTATGGCTACACCTTC. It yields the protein CASSSETGVNYGYTF.

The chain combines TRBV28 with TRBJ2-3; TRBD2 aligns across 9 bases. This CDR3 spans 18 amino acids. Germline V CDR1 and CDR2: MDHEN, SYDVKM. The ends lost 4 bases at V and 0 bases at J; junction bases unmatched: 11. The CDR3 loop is CASSSIQTSGLSTDTQYF. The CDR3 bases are TGTGCCAGCAGTTCGATACAGACTAGCGGCCTAAGCACAGATACGCAGTATTTT.

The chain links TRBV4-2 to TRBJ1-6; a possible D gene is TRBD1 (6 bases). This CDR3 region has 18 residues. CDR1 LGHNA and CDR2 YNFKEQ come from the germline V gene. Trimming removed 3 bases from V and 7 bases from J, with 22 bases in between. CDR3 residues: CASSHPHGGSNVNSPLHF. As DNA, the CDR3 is TGTGCCAGCAGCCACCCTCATGGGGGCAGTAACGTCAATTCACCCCTCCACTTT.

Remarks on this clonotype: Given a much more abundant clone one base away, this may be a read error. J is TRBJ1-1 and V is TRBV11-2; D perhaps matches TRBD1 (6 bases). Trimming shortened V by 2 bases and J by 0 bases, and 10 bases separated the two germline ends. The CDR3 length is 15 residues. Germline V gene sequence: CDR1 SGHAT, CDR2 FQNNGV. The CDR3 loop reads CASSLMGGMNTEAFF. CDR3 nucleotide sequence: TGTGCCAGCAGCTTAATGGGGGGCATGAACACTGAAGCTTTCTTT.

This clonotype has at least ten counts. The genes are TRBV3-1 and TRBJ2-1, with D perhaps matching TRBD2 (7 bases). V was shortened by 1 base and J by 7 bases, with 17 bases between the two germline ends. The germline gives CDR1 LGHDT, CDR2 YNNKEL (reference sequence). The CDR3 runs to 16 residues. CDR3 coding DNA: TGTGCCAGCAGCCAAGGGGGGGGCCGTACCACTAATGAGCAGTTCTTC. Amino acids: CASSQGGGRTTNEQFF.

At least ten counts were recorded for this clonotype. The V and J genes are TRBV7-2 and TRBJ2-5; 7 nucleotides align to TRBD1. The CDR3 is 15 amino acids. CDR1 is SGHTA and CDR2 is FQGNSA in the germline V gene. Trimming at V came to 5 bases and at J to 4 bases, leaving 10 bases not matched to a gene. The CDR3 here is CASSTNRGVLETQYF. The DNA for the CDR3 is TGTGCCAGCAGCACCAACAGGGGAGTTCTAGAGACCCAGTACTTC.

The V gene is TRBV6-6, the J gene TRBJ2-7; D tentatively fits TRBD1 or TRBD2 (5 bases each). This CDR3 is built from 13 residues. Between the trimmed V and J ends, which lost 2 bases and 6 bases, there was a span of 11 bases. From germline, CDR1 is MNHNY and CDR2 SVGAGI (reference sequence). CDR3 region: CASSYGTPPEQYF. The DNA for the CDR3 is TGTGCCAGCAGTTACGGGACCCCGCCCGAGCAGTACTTC.

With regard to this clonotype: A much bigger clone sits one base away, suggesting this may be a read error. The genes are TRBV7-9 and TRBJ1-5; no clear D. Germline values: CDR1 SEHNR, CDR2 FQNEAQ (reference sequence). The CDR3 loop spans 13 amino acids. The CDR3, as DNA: TGTGCCAGCAGCTTATGGCAAGATCAGTCCCAGCATTTT. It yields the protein CASSLWQDQSQHF.

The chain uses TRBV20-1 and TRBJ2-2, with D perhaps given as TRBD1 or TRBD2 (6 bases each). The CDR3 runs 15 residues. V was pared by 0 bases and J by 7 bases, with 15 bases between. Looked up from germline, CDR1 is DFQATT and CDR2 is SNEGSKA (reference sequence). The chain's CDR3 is CSARDPQGRIGELFF. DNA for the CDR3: TGCAGTGCTAGAGATCCCCAGGGGAGGATCGGGGAGCTGTTTTTT.

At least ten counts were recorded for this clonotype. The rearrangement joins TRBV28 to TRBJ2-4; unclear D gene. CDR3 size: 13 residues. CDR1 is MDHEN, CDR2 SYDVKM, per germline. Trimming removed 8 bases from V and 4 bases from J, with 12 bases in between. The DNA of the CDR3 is TGTGCCAGCCTGGATTCTCTGAAAAACATTCAGTACTTC. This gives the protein CASLDSLKNIQYF.

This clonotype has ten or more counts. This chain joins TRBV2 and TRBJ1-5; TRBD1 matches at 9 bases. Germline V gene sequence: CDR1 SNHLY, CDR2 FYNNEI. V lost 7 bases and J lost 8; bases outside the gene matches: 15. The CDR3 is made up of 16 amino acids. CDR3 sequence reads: CASTWRGRQGGEPQHF. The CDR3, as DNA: TGTGCCAGCACATGGAGAGGACGACAGGGGGGAGAGCCCCAGCATTTT.

The CDR3 DNA sequence: TGCGCCAGTATGACTAGCGGTTACACCGGGGAGCTGTTTTTT. Translating gives CASMTSGYTGELFF. The chain combines TRBV10-2 with TRBJ2-2, with TRBD2 matching over 9 bases. With 9 bases clipped from V and 3 bases from J, the junction kept 5 bases outside the gene matches. The CDR3 has 14 residues. Germline lookup yields CDR1 WSHSY and CDR2 SAAADI.

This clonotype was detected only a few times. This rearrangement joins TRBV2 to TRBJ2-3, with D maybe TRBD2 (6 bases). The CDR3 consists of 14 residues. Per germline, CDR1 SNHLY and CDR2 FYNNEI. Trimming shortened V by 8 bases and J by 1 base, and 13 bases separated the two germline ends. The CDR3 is CASGWDFGTDTQYF. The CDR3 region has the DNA TGTGCCAGCGGCTGGGACTTCGGCACAGATACGCAGTATTTT.

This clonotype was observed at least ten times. The CDR3 is CASSQDQSGGLQETQYF. In nucleotides, the CDR3 is TGTGCCAGCAGCCAAGATCAAAGCGGGGGGCTACAAGAGACCCAGTACTTC. The chain combines TRBV4-2 with TRBJ2-5; TRBD2 aligns across 9 bases. This CDR3 spans 17 amino acids. Losses at the gene ends were 0 bases for V and 2 bases for J; bases not matched to a gene: 7. Germline CDR1 and CDR2: LGHNA and YNFKEQ.